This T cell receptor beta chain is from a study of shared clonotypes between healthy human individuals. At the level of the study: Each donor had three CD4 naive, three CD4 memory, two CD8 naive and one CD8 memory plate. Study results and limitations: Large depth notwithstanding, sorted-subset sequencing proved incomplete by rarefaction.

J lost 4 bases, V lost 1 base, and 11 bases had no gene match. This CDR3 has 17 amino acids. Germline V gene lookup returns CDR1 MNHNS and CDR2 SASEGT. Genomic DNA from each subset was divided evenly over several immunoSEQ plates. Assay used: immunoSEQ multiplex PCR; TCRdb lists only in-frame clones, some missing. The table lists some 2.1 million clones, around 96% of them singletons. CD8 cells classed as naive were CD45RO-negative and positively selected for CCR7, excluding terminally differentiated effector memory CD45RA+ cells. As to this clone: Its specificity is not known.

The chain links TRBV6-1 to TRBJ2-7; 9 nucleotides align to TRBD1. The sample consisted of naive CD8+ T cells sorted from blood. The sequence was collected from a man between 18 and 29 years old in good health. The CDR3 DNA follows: TGTGCCAGCAGTGAAGAGGTTATGGGGACAGGGAAGTACGAGCAGTACTTC. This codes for CASSEEVMGTGKYEQYF.